The 11 T cell receptor beta chains given below trace back to one sample, sequenced in a study of OX40 agonist ivuxolimab in advanced cancers. Repertoires were generated with immunoSEQ multiplex PCR, while TCRdb's copy carries only in-frame clones and drops some. The sample contains roughly 13,000 clones, about 80% of which appear only once. This specimen was CD4+ or CD8+ T cells sorted from blood, taken in a trial of the OX40 agonist ivuxolimab. The receptors stem from an adult with an advanced solid tumor such as melanoma, head and neck, liver or kidney cancer.

The chain is built from TRBV9 and TRBJ1-6; possible D gene TRBD1, 5 bases. V was trimmed by 2 bases and J by 9 bases, leaving 9 bases between them. Per the germline V gene, CDR1 is SGDLS and CDR2 is YYNGEE. This CDR3 is 13 amino acids long. This CDR3 is CASSVGDSSPLHF. The DNA of the CDR3 is TGTGCCAGCAGCGTTGGAGACAGTTCACCCCTCCACTTT.

The chain recombines TRBV7-2 with TRBJ2-7, with D unresolved. V lost 3 bases and J lost 1, with 7 bases in between. The CDR3 covers 13 residues. CDR1 and CDR2 from the germline V gene are SGHTA and FQGNSA. In DNA, the CDR3 is TGTGCCAGCAGCTTGGGGTATTCCTACGAGCAGTACTTC. Amino acid sequence: CASSLGYSYEQYF.

The chain carries TRBV4-3 and TRBJ2-2; no definite D call. Per germline, CDR1 LGHNA and CDR2 YSLEER. This CDR3 has 14 residues. V lost 0 bases and J 6 bases, leaving 8 bases between the germline ends. The CDR3 loop reads CASSQDPAAGELFF. The CDR3 nucleotides read TGCGCCAGCAGCCAAGATCCGGCTGCCGGGGAGCTGTTTTTT.

The chain joins TRBV6-1 to TRBJ1-2, with D uncertain. CDR3 length: 17 amino acids. CDR1 is MNHNS, CDR2 SASEGT, per germline. With 1 base removed from V and 2 bases from J, the gap between germline ends came to 17 bases. The CDR3 DNA reads as TGTGCCAGCAGTGAAGTTTCCGGGCAGGTGGGGAACTATGGCTACACCTTC. Translation gives CASSEVSGQVGNYGYTF.

This sequence joins TRBV4-3 and TRBJ2-5; 8 positions agree with TRBD2. From germline, CDR1 is LGHNA and CDR2 YSLEER. The CDR3 extends over 15 amino acids. The junction had 7 bases not matched to a gene; V was cut back by 4 bases and J by 3 bases. The CDR3 DNA sequence: TGCGCCAGCAGCCCTATAGCGGGGATTGAAGAGACCCAGTACTTC. This translates into CASSPIAGIEETQYF.

The V and J genes are TRBV19 and TRBJ1-2; D might be TRBD1 (6 bases). The CDR3 length is 11 residues. Germline CDR1 reads LNHDA; CDR2 reads SQIVND (reference sequence). Trimming shortened V by 9 bases and J by 7 bases, and 12 bases separated the two germline ends. CDR3 sequence: CASLAGVGYTF. The CDR3 coding sequence is TGTGCCAGCCTCGCAGGGGTTGGCTACACCTTC.

CDR3 in DNA: TGCGCCAGCAGCTTGTCCACGGGGAATTCACCCCTCCACTTT. This gives the protein CASSLSTGNSPLHF. The chain combines TRBV5-1 with TRBJ1-6; D gene unclear. The germline V gene has CDR1 SGHRS and CDR2 YFSETQ. V lost 1 base and J 7 bases, leaving 9 bases between the germline ends. This CDR3 is 14 amino acids long.

The count of this clone is one. The rearrangement uses TRBV15 and TRBJ1-3; D ambiguous. Trimming took 0 bases from V and 0 from J, leaving 24 bases between them. CDR1 LNHNV and CDR2 YYDKDF come from the germline V gene (reference sequence). The CDR3 runs 21 residues. Here the CDR3 DNA reads TGTGCCACCAGCAGAGATCCGATTCCCCTAATCGGCCGTAGCTCTGGAAACACCATATATTTT. Amino acids: CATSRDPIPLIGRSSGNTIYF.

The V and J genes are TRBV4-3 and TRBJ1-2; 9 positions match TRBD1. The CDR3 is made up of 15 amino acids. After removal of 3 bases from V and 3 bases from J, the junction contained 5 bases not matched to a gene. Per the germline V gene, CDR1 is LGHNA and CDR2 is YSLEER. The CDR3 loop reads CASSHNRGRDYGYTF. The CDR3 region has the DNA TGCGCCAGCAGCCATAACAGGGGGCGCGACTATGGCTACACCTTC.

The chain couples TRBV9 to TRBJ2-3, with TRBD2 identical over 8 bases. V was clipped by 6 bases and J by 2 bases; unmatched bases: 8. Germline V gene data show CDR1 as SGDLS and CDR2 as YYNGEE. The CDR3 runs 15 residues. CDR3 DNA: TGTGCCAGCAACCGGGGCGGGGGGTTCACAGATACGCAGTATTTT. Translation gives CASNRGGGFTDTQYF.

V gene TRBV14 combines with J gene TRBJ2-1; D gene unclear. CDR3 length: 13 amino acids. Per germline, CDR1 SGHDN and CDR2 FVKESK. V dropped 0 bases and J dropped 7 bases, with 7 bases sitting between them. The CDR3 here is CASSQDRINEQFF. CDR3 coding DNA: TGTGCCAGCAGCCAAGATCGGATTAATGAGCAGTTCTTC.